One sample yielded the 8 T cell receptor beta chains listed below, sequenced in a study of T cells after yellow fever vaccination. TCRdb independently ran MiXCR on the 5' RACE reads; one entry per CDR3 protein. The data hold 250,000 to 350,000 distinct CDR3 sequences, with under 9% observed a single time. The sequencing used CD4+ T cells sorted from PBMCs, collected 5 days after the yellow fever booster vaccination. Receptor source: a man between 18 and 35 years old who received the YFV17D yellow fever vaccine.

J is TRBJ1-1 and V is TRBV6-5; a weak D match, TRBD1 (6 bases). CDR3 length: 15 amino acids. V lost 2 bases and J 2 bases, leaving 12 bases between the germline ends. Germline V gene lookup returns CDR1 MNHEY and CDR2 SVGAGI. In nucleotides, the CDR3 is TGTGCCAGCAGTTACCTCGGGGGCGGTAACACTGAAGCTTTCTTT. Translation gives CASSYLGGGNTEAFF.

This clonotype was detected a few times. The V call is TRBV4-3, the J call TRBJ2-3; D uncertain. V dropped 6 bases and J dropped 0 bases, with 13 bases sitting between them. CDR3 length: 15 residues. The germline gives CDR1 LGHNA, CDR2 YSLEER. The CDR3 protein is CASRRNTLSTDTQYF. The CDR3 DNA sequence: TGCGCCAGCAGGCGCAACACACTAAGCACAGATACGCAGTATTTT.

This clonotype was recorded a few times. The chain carries TRBV6-5 and TRBJ2-2; TRBD1 matches 7 bases. The ends lost 9 bases at V and 6 bases at J; junction bases unmatched: 16. CDR3 size: 16 residues. CDR1 and CDR2 from the germline V gene are MNHEY and SVGAGI. The CDR3 nucleotides read TGTGCCAGTAGATCCGCTGGTAGGGGGCAATCCGGGGAGCTGTTTTTT. This encodes CASRSAGRGQSGELFF.

This clonotype was detected only a few times. The V gene is TRBV24-1, the J gene TRBJ1-4; unclear D gene. V was shortened by 7 bases and J by 17 bases, with 13 bases between the two germline ends. The CDR3 has 10 residues. Germline CDR1 is KGHDR and CDR2 is SFDVKD. CDR3 in amino acids: CATRSARLFF. In DNA, the CDR3 is TGTGCCACCAGGAGCGCCCGACTTTTTTTT.

The chain carries TRBV5-4 and TRBJ2-1; 8 bases agree with TRBD2. This CDR3 comprises 16 residues. The germline V gene has CDR1 SGHNT and CDR2 YYREEE (reference sequence). V trimming: 3 bases; J trimming: 9 bases; junction bases outside the gene matches: 14. The chain's CDR3 is CASSSAAGVPRGEQFF. CDR3 sequence (DNA): TGTGCCAGCAGCTCCGCAGCGGGGGTCCCGCGGGGTGAGCAGTTCTTC.

This clonotype was seen a few times. This chain uses TRBV19 with TRBJ2-5; D gene uncertain. The CDR3 is made up of 15 amino acids. V was cut by 6 bases and J by 4 bases, with 18 bases left in between. Germline-derived CDR1 and CDR2 are LNHDA and SQIVND (reference sequence). CDR3 protein: CASRTTDTSPETQYF. The CDR3 DNA sequence: TGTGCCAGTAGAACGACTGATACCTCCCCAGAGACCCAGTACTTC.

The sample holds a few counts of this clonotype. The genes are TRBV7-2 and TRBJ2-5; D unresolved. V lost 3 bases, J lost 2 bases, and 10 bases lay in between. The CDR3 sequence is 14 residues long. Germline V gene data show CDR1 as SGHTA and CDR2 as FQGNSA. The CDR3 here is CASSFQASQETQYF. The CDR3 nucleotides read TGTGCCAGCAGCTTCCAGGCTTCACAAGAGACCCAGTACTTC.

The J gene is TRBJ2-3, the V gene TRBV7-2; D gene unclear. Germline CDR1 is SGHTA and CDR2 is FQGNSA. V lost 0 bases and J 2 bases, leaving 3 bases between the germline ends. The CDR3 sequence is 13 residues long. DNA for the CDR3: TGTGCCAGCAGCTTAGCGATCACAGATACGCAGTATTTT. Protein product: CASSLAITDTQYF.